These 30 T cell receptor beta chains came from one sample sequenced in a study of graft-versus-host responses after intestinal transplantation. The repertoire was sequenced with immunoSEQ multiplex PCR; TCRdb's copy has only in-frame clones and lacks some. The repertoire holds 150,000 or so clones, with about nine tenths as singletons. No antigens are known for them. The sample consisted of unstimulated CD4+ T cells sorted from spleen or lymph node cells, taken before intestinal transplant. These receptors were obtained from a human donor who received an intestinal transplant.

This clone appeared once. The V call is TRBV7-2, the J call TRBJ1-5; D gene ambiguous. This CDR3 comprises 15 residues. Germline lookup yields CDR1 SGHTA and CDR2 FQGNSA. V gave up 5 bases and J gave up 2 bases, with 13 bases separating them. DNA of the CDR3: TGTGCCAGCAGCGCGCATCGGGGAGGCAATCAGCCCCAGCATTTT. This translates into CASSAHRGGNQPQHF. Variable domain in full (rest from reference TRBV7-2 and TRBJ1-5): GAGVSQSPSNKVTEKGKDVELRCDPISGHTALYWYRQSLGQGLEFLIYFQGNSAPDKSGLPSDRFSAERTGGSVSTLTIQRTQQEDSAVYLCASSAHRGGNQPQHFGDGTRLSIL.

The chain links TRBV28 to TRBJ1-1, with D possibly matching TRBD1 (5 bases). Germline V lookup: CDR1 MDHEN, CDR2 SYDVKM. This CDR3 has 14 residues. The CDR3 nucleotides are TGTGTTTCAATCGGGGCAATTCTGAACACTGAAGCTTTCTTT. Protein: CVSIGAILNTEAFF.

J is TRBJ1-1 and V is TRBV21-1; the table's D call TRBD1 went unverified against the DNA. TRBV21-1 is recorded as a pseudogene. The CDR3 runs 17 residues. The CDR3 protein is CASSKNRRDRGNTEAFF. The CDR3 DNA reads as TGTGCCAGCAGCAAAAATAGGCGGGACAGGGGGAACACTGAAGCTTTCTTT.

This chain joins TRBV29-1 and TRBJ2-7; a weak D match, TRBD2 (7 bases). Trimming shortened V by 6 bases and J by 7 bases, and 19 bases separated the two germline ends. The germline V gene has CDR1 SQVTM and CDR2 ANQGSEA. The CDR3 is 13 residues long. The CDR3 DNA reads TGCAGCGTAGCTCAGGGCGGGGGCACGGAGCAGTACTTC. Protein product: CSVAQGGGTEQYF.

The CDR3 DNA reads TGTGCCAGCAGGGGTGGGGGAGGCCATCTCTACGAGCAGTACTTC. The encoded protein is CASRGGGGHLYEQYF. The J gene is TRBJ2-7, the V gene TRBV6-5; D is possibly TRBD2 (6 bases). Per germline, CDR1 MNHEY and CDR2 SVGAGI. V was cut by 6 bases and J by 3 bases, with 18 bases left in between. CDR3 length: 15 amino acids.

This clone came up a few times. The chain uses TRBV14 and TRBJ2-1, with D possibly TRBD2 on 6 matching bases. The CDR3 has 14 amino acids. The germline V gene encodes CDR1 SGHDN and CDR2 FVKESK. Trimming pared 1 base from V and 2 bases from J, leaving 6 bases between. The CDR3 spells CASSQGLAYNEQFF. CDR3 sequence (DNA): TGTGCCAGCAGCCAAGGACTAGCCTACAATGAGCAGTTCTTC.

The chain links TRBV9 to TRBJ2-5, with 8 positions matching TRBD2. The J call may be faulty, since TRBJ2-7 better matches the DNA end. This CDR3 has 15 amino acids. Germline-derived CDR1 and CDR2 are SGDLS and YYNGEE. Here the CDR3 reads CASSVGLATTYEQYF. The CDR3 DNA reads as TGTGCCAGCAGCGTAGGACTAGCGACAACCTACGAGCAGTACTTC.

V and J are TRBV27 and TRBJ1-5; the D is unclear. Trimming stripped 3 bases from V and 2 bases from J, with 11 bases between. Germline V gene data show CDR1 as MNHEY and CDR2 as SMNVEV (reference sequence). CDR3 length: 15 residues. The CDR3 loop reads CASSFLAGGNQPQHF. The DNA for the CDR3 is TGTGCCAGCAGTTTTTTGGCTGGGGGCAATCAGCCCCAGCATTTT.

The V gene is TRBV25-1, the J gene TRBJ2-3; possibly TRBD1 for D (5 bases). V was shortened by 0 bases and J by 0 bases, with 7 bases between the two germline ends. Germline CDR1 MGHDK, CDR2 SYGVNS. The CDR3 consists of 15 residues. CDR3 sequence (DNA): TGTGCCAGCAGTGAATATGGGGCTAGCACAGATACGCAGTATTTT. Its translation is CASSEYGASTDTQYF.

The chain carries TRBV5-6 and TRBJ2-1, with D perhaps TRBD1 (6 bases). Germline assignment: CDR1 SGHDT and CDR2 YYEEEE. V lost 3 bases and J 2 bases, leaving 18 bases between the germline ends. The CDR3 is 17 residues long. The CDR3 loop is CASSSSPGTLPYNEQFF. The DNA of the CDR3 is TGTGCCAGCAGCTCCTCCCCCGGGACACTACCCTACAATGAGCAGTTCTTC.

V usage is TRBV25-1 and J usage is TRBJ1-2; 7 bases agree with TRBD1. Germline values: CDR1 MGHDK, CDR2 SYGVNS. J was trimmed by 6 bases and V by 3 bases; bases with no gene match: 16. The CDR3 runs to 17 residues. The CDR3 spells CASSDSDRVREKDGYTF. The CDR3 DNA sequence: TGTGCCAGCAGTGATTCTGACAGGGTAAGAGAGAAGGATGGCTACACCTTC.

The table lists this clone with a count of one. The chain employs TRBV9 and TRBJ2-1, with a tentative D call TRBD2 (5 bases). CDR3 size: 16 residues. Trimming took 2 bases from V and 11 from J, leaving 23 bases between them. Germline lookup yields CDR1 SGDLS and CDR2 YYNGEE. CDR3 residues: CASSVSRSGNDYKQFF. In DNA form, the CDR3 reads TGTGCCAGCAGCGTTAGCCGGTCGGGAAATGATTATAAGCAGTTCTTC. Drawing the rest from reference TRBV9 and TRBJ2-1, the complete variable domain is DSGVTQTPKHLITATGQRVTLRCSPRSGDLSVYWYQQSLDQGLQFLIQYYNGEERAKGNILERFSAQQFPDLHSELNLSSLELGDSALYFCASSVSRSGNDYKQFFGPGTRLTVL.

This chain uses TRBV28 with TRBJ2-5; no firm D call. The CDR3 runs to 12 residues. Germline-derived CDR1 and CDR2 are MDHEN and SYDVKM. Trimming pared 6 bases from V and 5 bases from J, leaving 10 bases between. The CDR3 here is CASSPTQETQYF. The CDR3 DNA reads TGTGCCAGCAGCCCTACACAGGAGACCCAGTACTTC.

The V gene is TRBV10-3, the J gene TRBJ2-7; D is possibly TRBD1 (5 bases). V lost 0 bases and J 3 bases, leaving 15 bases between the germline ends. Germline lookup yields CDR1 ENHRY and CDR2 SYGVKD. This CDR3 has 16 amino acids. In DNA, the CDR3 is TGTGCCATCAGTGAGTCGCACAGGCCACCCAACTACGAGCAGTACTTC. Translation gives CAISESHRPPNYEQYF.

J is TRBJ2-3 and V is TRBV28, with TRBD2 identical over 15 bases. V trimming: 5 bases; J trimming: 8 bases; junction bases outside the gene matches: 14. The CDR3 covers 18 residues. Per the germline V gene, CDR1 is MDHEN and CDR2 is SYDVKM. The CDR3 spells CASSPPGLAGGRGGTQYF. CDR3 in DNA: TGTGCCAGCAGTCCACCCGGACTAGCGGGAGGGCGTGGGGGTACGCAGTATTTT. Variable domain in full (rest from reference TRBV28 and TRBJ2-3): DVKVTQSSRYLVKRTGEKVFLECVQDMDHENMFWYRQDPGLGLRLIYFSYDVKMKEKGDIPEGYSVSREKKERFSLILESASTNQTSMYLCASSPPGLAGGRGGTQYFGPGTRLTVL.

V and J are TRBV5-4 and TRBJ1-1; D might be TRBD1 (6 bases). The CDR3 spans 16 residues. Germline lookup yields CDR1 SGHNT and CDR2 YYREEE (reference sequence). Trimming pared 0 bases from V and 1 base from J, leaving 13 bases between. CDR3 coding DNA: TGTGCCAGCAGCTTGGGTGGGGGCAGGGGGAACACTGAAGCTTTCTTT. Translating gives CASSLGGGRGNTEAFF.

The CDR3 DNA is TGTGCCAGCAGCTTAAGTAGGGGGCCGGGACAGGGGATCCCAACTAATGAAAAACTGTTTTTT. It encodes CASSLSRGPGQGIPTNEKLFF. The chain is built from TRBV7-7 and TRBJ1-4, with 10 bases matching TRBD1. Trimming removed 2 bases from V and 0 bases from J; junction bases left unmatched: 15. The CDR3 runs 21 residues. Germline CDR1 reads SSHAT; CDR2 reads FNYEAQ (reference sequence).

V usage is TRBV6-5 and J usage is TRBJ1-1, with D possibly being TRBD1 (5 bases). Trimming took 3 bases from V and 11 from J, leaving 19 bases between them. This CDR3 contains 14 residues. Germline CDR1 MNHEY, CDR2 SVGAGI. CDR3 DNA: TGTGCCAGCAGTTATGGTCCAGGGCGGGGTAGGGCTTTCTTT. Encoded protein: CASSYGPGRGRAFF.

The chain is built from TRBV7-2 and TRBJ2-1; D not certain. The CDR3 spans 17 residues. The ends were cut back, 3 bases at V and 0 bases at J, with 15 bases in the middle. Germline V gene lookup returns CDR1 SGHTA and CDR2 FQGNSA. CDR3 sequence (DNA): TGTGCCAGCAGCTTTGTCGATGGCGGAAACTCCTACAATGAGCAGTTCTTC. Its translation is CASSFVDGGNSYNEQFF.

The V gene is TRBV5-6, the J gene TRBJ2-1; 7 bases agree with TRBD1. Germline V lookup: CDR1 SGHDT, CDR2 YYEEEE. The CDR3 has 14 amino acids. Trimming at V came to 4 bases and at J to 9 bases, leaving 10 bases not matched to a gene. The CDR3 sequence: CASSPDRARFEQFF. CDR3 bases: TGTGCCAGCAGCCCCGACAGGGCGCGTTTTGAGCAGTTCTTC.

The chain combines TRBV19 with TRBJ2-7; perhaps TRBD2 as D (8 bases). The V end was cut by 3 bases, the J end by 6 bases, with 21 bases between. Germline V CDR1 and CDR2: LNHDA, SQIVND (reference sequence). There are 16 residues in the CDR3. As DNA, the CDR3 is TGTGCCAGTAGTATGACAGGGAAGGGGCTAGCGGGCGAGCAGTACTTC. Its protein product is CASSMTGKGLAGEQYF.

The chain is built from TRBV5-1 and TRBJ1-1; weak D call: TRBD1 (5 bases). This CDR3 has 16 residues. V was shortened by 0 bases and J by 0 bases, with 12 bases between the two germline ends. Germline CDR1 and CDR2: SGHRS and YFSETQ. CDR3 loop: CASSLGGGTMNTEAFF. The CDR3 nucleotides read TGCGCCAGCAGCTTGGGTGGGGGGACCATGAACACTGAAGCTTTCTTT.

The rearrangement links TRBV4-2 to TRBJ2-4; TRBD1 is a possible D gene (5 bases). The CDR3 is made up of 14 amino acids. Germline V gene data show CDR1 as LGHNA and CDR2 as YNFKEQ. Deletions cut 4 bases from V and 6 bases from J, with 13 bases between. CDR3 loop: CASSPWTRGNIQYF. In DNA, the CDR3 is TGTGCCAGCAGCCCTTGGACACGTGGAAACATTCAGTACTTC.

The chain couples TRBV4-1 to TRBJ2-5, with D tentatively TRBD2 (6 bases). Germline CDR1 reads MGHRA; CDR2 reads YSYEKL. CDR3 length: 14 amino acids. V was shortened by 4 bases and J by 2 bases, with 11 bases between the two germline ends. DNA of the CDR3: TGCGCCAGCAGCCCACTAGCTACGCAAGAGACCCAGTACTTC. Its translation is CASSPLATQETQYF.

The V gene is TRBV19, the J gene TRBJ2-7, with TRBD2 matching over 11 bases. This CDR3 is 15 amino acids long. Germline CDR1 LNHDA, CDR2 SQIVND (reference sequence). Trimming took 9 bases from V and 3 from J; bases not matched to a gene: 10. The CDR3 DNA reads as TGTGCCAGCCAACAGGGGACTAGCGGTTACTACGAGCAGTACTTC. It specifies CASQQGTSGYYEQYF. Combining the CDR3 with reference TRBV19 and TRBJ2-7 gives the whole variable domain DGGITQSPKYLFRKEGQNVTLSCEQNLNHDAMYWYRQDPGQGLRLIYYSQIVNDFQKGDIAEGYSVSREKKESFPLTVTSAQKNPTAFYLCASQQGTSGYYEQYFGPGTRLTVT.

This chain uses TRBV19 with TRBJ2-5; D is unclear. Germline V CDR1 and CDR2: LNHDA, SQIVND (reference sequence). Trimming removed 0 bases at V and 5 bases at J, with 7 bases between. CDR3 size: 13 residues. CDR3 nucleotides: TGTGCCAGTAGTATAGATACGCGCGAGACCCAGTACTTC. Amino acids: CASSIDTRETQYF.

The chain combines TRBV28 with TRBJ2-3; 9 bases are shared with TRBD2. This CDR3 contains 14 residues. V lost 4 bases, J lost 11 bases, and 10 bases stayed unmatched. Germline CDR1 is MDHEN and CDR2 is SYDVKM. The CDR3 nucleotides are TGTGCCAGCAGTTACTCCGCGGGAGGGACTAGGCAGTATTTT. The encoded protein is CASSYSAGGTRQYF.

The chain uses TRBV28 and TRBJ2-3; the match to TRBD2 covers 14 bases. J lost 2 bases, V lost 5 bases, and 6 bases had no gene match. Germline CDR1 is MDHEN and CDR2 is SYDVKM. There are 17 residues in the CDR3. The DNA of the CDR3 is TGTGCCAGCAGTGGACTAGCGGGAGGTAATCCCACAGATACGCAGTATTTT. This sequence encodes CASSGLAGGNPTDTQYF.

CDR3 protein: CASRRPGTQSSYEQYF. The CDR3 DNA follows: TGTGCCAGCAGAAGACCCGGGACCCAGAGCTCCTACGAGCAGTACTTC. V gene TRBV28 combines with J gene TRBJ2-7; D assignment may be TRBD1 or TRBD2 (5 bases each). V shed 6 bases and J shed 0 bases, with 18 bases lying between them. Per germline, CDR1 MDHEN and CDR2 SYDVKM. The CDR3 has 16 residues.

The chain carries TRBV28 and TRBJ2-1; 9 positions match TRBD1. The CDR3 contains 16 residues. J was trimmed by 4 bases and V by 4 bases; bases with no gene match: 8. CDR1 and CDR2 (germline): MDHEN, SYDVKM. Here the CDR3 DNA reads TGTGCCAGCAGTTCCTCGGGGGACAGGGTGTACAATGAGCAGTTCTTC. Protein sequence: CASSSSGDRVYNEQFF.